Described below is a single T cell receptor beta chain sequence and its context. This sample was taken from a study of blood T cell repertoires in COVID-19. Clones were read by immunoSEQ multiplex PCR, and TCRdb kept only the in-frame ones, dropping some. This table has 200,000 to 300,000 clones, more than 70% appearing once. Germline V lookup: CDR1 LNHDA, CDR2 SQIVND (reference sequence). This CDR3 spans 16 amino acids. Germline trimming cut 5 bases from V and 8 bases from J; bases unmatched to any gene: 14. The sequencing input was PBMCs or T cells enriched from blood (not recorded which). The J gene is TRBJ1-4, the V gene TRBV19; 7 nucleotides line up with TRBD1. The origin of this receptor is a woman in her thirties or forties with acute COVID-19. The DNA of the CDR3 is TGTGCCAGTAGTCCCACCTTACAGGGGATTGGGGAAAAACTGTTTTTT. It yields the protein CASSPTLQGIGEKLFF.